The clone carrying this TCR beta chain showed up many times. Antigen unknown. The data are from a study of T cells in Graves' hyperthyroidism and ophthalmopathy. Overall study results and limits: Ophthalmopathy was told apart from stable hyperthyroidism by a 13 V-J model. Most thyroid clonotypes that were expanded above 0.001 also turned up in blood.

The authors took PBMCs from 10 ml fresh peripheral blood. V was pared by 7 bases and J by 1 base, with 10 bases between. The CDR3 sequence is 13 residues long. Germline V gene lookup returns CDR1 MNHNS and CDR2 SASEGT. The investigators amplified TCR beta CDR3 regions from RNA transcripts. First-round RT-PCR with HTBI primers amplified the TCR CDR3 region. TCRdb passed the multiplex PCR reads through MiXCR, listing each CDR3 protein once. The sample lists roughly 380,000 distinct CDR3 sequences; 15% to 20% were seen once. Sequenced sample: blood. The rearrangement joins TRBV6-1 to TRBJ1-2, with D uncertain. The receptor's source is a woman aged 40-49 years with Graves' ophthalmopathy. The CDR3 nucleotides are TGTGCCAGCAAGAAGGGAGATAACTATGGCTACACCTTC. Residues: CASKKGDNYGYTF.